This T cell receptor (beta chain) derives from a study of blood T cell repertoires in COVID-19. Study-wide background: Acute and convalescent COVID-19 specimens originated in the United States, Italy and Spain.

Within 2 weeks before study entry, exposed participants met a COVID-19 case. Original processing methods: By means of reference gene primer amplification, nucleated cell counts were estimated. Here immunoSEQ multiplex PCR was the method, and the copy in TCRdb shows in-frame clones only, minus some. V and J calls and clone size follow that table, whereas D and trimming were derived from the DNA. The table shows 110,000 to 150,000 clones, with about 80% occurring only once. Germline V gene lookup returns CDR1 MNHEY and CDR2 SVGAGI. The junction had 4 bases not matched to a gene; V was cut back by 6 bases and J by 6 bases. The CDR3 totals 15 residues.

The sample comprised PBMCs or T cells enriched from blood (not recorded which). The TCR comes from a woman between 18 and 29 years old who had been exposed to COVID-19. The J gene is TRBJ2-2, the V gene TRBV6-5; 13 positions match TRBD2. CDR3 protein: CASSPGTSGAGELFF. The CDR3, as DNA: TGTGCCAGCAGCCCCGGGACTAGCGGGGCCGGGGAGCTGTTTTTT.